This entry lists 21 T cell receptor beta chains sequenced from one sample in a study of blood T cell repertoires in COVID-19. TCRdb's copy holds only in-frame clones and misses some; the assay was immunoSEQ multiplex PCR. The sample records fewer than 25,000 clones, about 88% being singletons. The specimen sequenced was peripheral blood. The receptors were sampled from a human donor in a cohort sampled during active COVID-19.

In DNA form, the CDR3 reads TGTGCCAGCAGTGAAAGGCGGCAGGGGAACTATGGCTACACCTTC. Translation gives CASSERRQGNYGYTF. V and J are TRBV21-1 and TRBJ1-2; the table names TRBD1, a call not compared with the DNA. TRBV21-1 is shown as a pseudogene. There are 15 residues in the CDR3.

CDR3: CASSDRTSYGYTF. DNA for the CDR3: TGTGCCAGCAGTGACAGGACGAGCTATGGCTACACCTTC. The V call is TRBV12-3 or TRBV12-4, the J call TRBJ1-2; a weak D match, TRBD1 (6 bases). V lost 5 bases to trimming and J lost 4 bases, with 11 bases between them. This CDR3 is 13 amino acids long.

The genes are TRBV6-5 and TRBJ1-4; the D is unclear. In germline, CDR1 is MNHEY, CDR2 SVGAGI. V was clipped by 2 bases and J by 7 bases, with 8 bases between them. The length of the CDR3 is 13 residues. CDR3 amino acids: CASSYGSSEKLFF. In nucleotides, the CDR3 is TGTGCCAGCAGTTACGGGAGTAGTGAAAAACTGTTTTTT.

The chain recombines TRBV7-9 with TRBJ2-3; TRBD2 is a possible D gene (5 bases). Germline CDR1 and CDR2: SEHNR and FQNEAQ (reference sequence). V dropped 0 bases and J dropped 5 bases, with 6 bases sitting between them. This CDR3 is built from 13 residues. The CDR3: CASSLAGEDTQYF. The CDR3 nucleotides are TGTGCCAGCAGCTTAGCGGGAGAAGATACGCAGTATTTT.

This chain links TRBV5-1 with TRBJ2-2; D might be TRBD1 (6 bases). Germline V lookup: CDR1 SGHRS, CDR2 YFSETQ. This CDR3 is built from 17 residues. V was cut by 5 bases and J by 2 bases, with 19 bases left in between. The CDR3, as DNA: TGCGCCAGCAGTCAACAGCCAGGGGCAAAAAACACCGGGGAGCTGTTTTTT. Amino acids: CASSQQPGAKNTGELFF.

The chain carries TRBV3-1 (or the pseudogene TRBV3-2) and TRBJ1-1, with a tentative D call TRBD1 (5 bases). The CDR3 totals 16 residues. CDR1 and CDR2 from the germline V gene are LGHDT and YNNKEL (reference sequence). V lost 0 bases and J 0 bases, leaving 11 bases between the germline ends. CDR3 nucleotides: TGTGCCAGCAGCCAAGATATTTCAGGGTTGAACACTGAAGCTTTCTTT. Amino acid sequence: CASSQDISGLNTEAFF.

The V gene is TRBV6-5, the J gene TRBJ1-5, with TRBD1 matching over 9 bases. J gave up 6 bases and V 10 bases, and 13 bases lay outside the gene matches. The CDR3 consists of 15 residues. Germline V gene lookup returns CDR1 MNHEY and CDR2 SVGAGI. The CDR3: CATGRTGVDSQPQHF. CDR3 DNA: TGTGCCACCGGAAGGACAGGGGTCGATTCTCAGCCCCAGCATTTT.

The rearrangement uses TRBV30 and TRBJ1-5; possibly TRBD1 for D (5 bases). Trimming removed 2 bases from V and 6 bases from J, with 5 bases in between. The CDR3 length is 11 residues. The V gene's germline CDR1 is GTSNPN and CDR2 SVGIG (reference sequence). Here the CDR3 DNA reads TGTGCCTGGAGTAGGGGTCAGCCCCAGCATTTT. It encodes CAWSRGQPQHF.

This chain joins TRBV18 and TRBJ2-1; 11 bases fit TRBD2. The germline gives CDR1 KGHSH, CDR2 LQKENI. The V and J ends lost 1 base and 9 bases, in that order; junction bases with no gene match: 5. The CDR3 is 15 amino acids. The CDR3 sequence: CASSPLSGGAGEQFF. The CDR3 DNA follows: TGTGCCAGCTCACCACTTAGCGGGGGGGCCGGTGAGCAGTTCTTC.

The chain links TRBV10-3 to TRBJ1-1; D ambiguous. This CDR3 has 14 amino acids. The germline V and J ends were trimmed by 0 bases and 4 bases, with 9 bases remaining between them. Germline loops: CDR1 ENHRY, CDR2 SYGVKD. The CDR3 region has the DNA TGTGCCATCAGTGAGTCTGGGCGGGGCACTGAAGCTTTCTTT. Amino acids: CAISESGRGTEAFF.

The chain has TRBV28 and TRBJ2-7; 7 bases are shared with TRBD1. Trimming cost V 8 bases and J 2 bases; bases outside gene matches: 6. The CDR3 contains 13 residues. Germline CDR1 is MDHEN and CDR2 is SYDVKM. CDR3 loop: CASSSGGPYEQYF. The CDR3 DNA is TGTGCCAGCTCTTCAGGGGGACCCTACGAGCAGTACTTC.

V gene TRBV7-2 combines with J gene TRBJ2-1; possible D gene TRBD2, 6 bases. V was trimmed by 5 bases and J by 8 bases, leaving 13 bases between them. This CDR3 has 13 amino acids. Germline V gene sequence: CDR1 SGHTA, CDR2 FQGNSA. CDR3 bases: TGTGCCAGCAGCCGACGGGGGTGGGATGAGCAGTTCTTC. This encodes CASSRRGWDEQFF.

The J gene is TRBJ2-5, the V gene TRBV5-4; TRBD2 agrees at 8 bases. The CDR3 runs 16 residues. Germline CDR1 SGHNT, CDR2 YYREEE (reference sequence). The junction had 8 bases not matched to a gene; V was cut back by 4 bases and J by 0 bases. CDR3 nucleotide sequence: TGTGCCAGCAGCCCGGTTAGCGGGAACAACCAAGAGACCCAGTACTTC. This translates into CASSPVSGNNQETQYF.

V is TRBV12-5 and J is TRBJ2-3; no reliable D call. Germline V gives CDR1 LGHNT, CDR2 FRNRAP. Trimming pared 5 bases from V and 3 bases from J, leaving 3 bases between. The CDR3 loop spans 11 amino acids. CDR3 sequence (DNA): TGTGCTAGTGGTCGTACAGATACGCAGTATTTT. This encodes CASGRTDTQYF.

The rearrangement links TRBV28 to TRBJ1-6, with 7 positions matching TRBD1. V lost 6 bases and J lost 8; bases outside the gene matches: 10. CDR3 length: 15 amino acids. Germline V gene lookup returns CDR1 MDHEN and CDR2 SYDVKM. The CDR3 protein is CASSPGGARDSPLHF. CDR3 nucleotide sequence: TGTGCCAGCAGCCCAGGGGGTGCTAGGGATTCACCCCTCCACTTT.

The V and J genes are TRBV6-6 and TRBJ2-2; D not resolved. The CDR3 sequence is 16 residues long. The ends were cut back, 2 bases at V and 3 bases at J, with 13 bases in the middle. CDR1 is MNHNY, CDR2 SVGAGI, per germline (reference sequence). The CDR3 bases are TGTGCCAGCAGTTACGCCTCAAGAGGTTACACCGGGGAGCTGTTTTTT. The encoded protein is CASSYASRGYTGELFF.

The rearrangement uses TRBV3-1 (or the pseudogene TRBV3-2) and TRBJ1-5; D gene uncertain. From germline, CDR1 is LGHDT and CDR2 YNNKEL (reference sequence). V dropped 0 bases and J dropped 7 bases, with 7 bases sitting between them. The CDR3 runs to 13 residues. CDR3 coding DNA: TGTGCCAGCAGCCAAGATCTCTCCCAGCCCCAGCATTTT. It specifies CASSQDLSQPQHF.

This chain uses TRBV30 with TRBJ2-5, with 9 nucleotides matching TRBD1. After removal of 2 bases from V and 5 bases from J, the junction contained 9 bases not matched to a gene. Germline-derived CDR1 and CDR2 are GTSNPN and SVGIG (reference sequence). This CDR3 comprises 15 residues. The CDR3, as DNA: TGTGCCTGGAGTTCCCCCCGGGACAGGGACGAGACCCAGTACTTC. Its translation is CAWSSPRDRDETQYF. Supplemented by reference TRBV30 and TRBJ2-5, the full variable domain reads SQTIHQWPATLVQPVGSPLSLECTVEGTSNPNLYWYRQAAGRGLQLLFYSVGIGQISSEVPQNLSASRPQDRQFILSSKKLLLSDSGFYLCAWSSPRDRDETQYFGPGTRLLVL.

The rearrangement links TRBV3-1 (or the pseudogene TRBV3-2) to TRBJ1-6, with TRBD1 as a possible D gene (6 bases). The V end was cut by 4 bases, the J end by 9 bases, with 7 bases between. Germline V gene lookup returns CDR1 LGHDT and CDR2 YNNKEL (reference sequence). The CDR3 extends over 12 amino acids. CDR3 sequence reads: CASSPGVSPLHF. CDR3 sequence (DNA): TGTGCCAGCAGCCCAGGGGTTTCACCCCTCCACTTT.

A word on this clone: The DNA is left out, because the CDR3 cannot be placed on it with certainty; the CDR3 is given as TCRdb lists it. V is TRBV5-1 and J is TRBJ2-7; the table's D call, TRBD2, was not checked against the DNA. The CDR3 adds up to 15 amino acids, both ends counted. Germline CDR1 reads SGHRS; CDR2 reads YFSETQ. This CDR3 reads CASSTSVELVYEQYF.

The chain uses TRBV5-4 and TRBJ2-7, with D tentatively TRBD2 (7 bases). V was shortened by 2 bases and J by 2 bases, with 23 bases between the two germline ends. Germline-derived CDR1 and CDR2 are SGHNT and YYREEE (reference sequence). This CDR3 is built from 18 residues. CDR3 amino acids: CASSFGGGGAEGAYEQYF. CDR3 bases: TGTGCCAGCAGCTTTGGCGGGGGCGGGGCGGAGGGCGCCTACGAGCAGTACTTC.